Included here is one TCR beta chain sequence, with context. Antigen unknown. The data derive from a study of cytotoxic CD8 clonotypes in ibrutinib-treated CLL. Study background: Responses comprised 25 or so partial and 2 complete; at median around six years, approximately 15 remained remitted and approximately twelve progressed. Samples showed on average about 240,000 productive templates and 80,000 to 100,000 productive rearrangements.

Sequenced by immunoSEQ multiplex PCR; TCRdb stores in-frame clones only, minus some. The table includes nearly 300,000 clones, roughly four fifths detected once. The CDR3 sequence is 15 residues long. Germline V gene sequence: CDR1 LNHDA, CDR2 SQIVND (reference sequence). The J segment lost 1 base and the V segment lost 7 bases, leaving 4 bases of the junction unmatched. Findings of the study overall: Higher clonality was seen at ibrutinib response and a return toward baseline at progression. Among the clonotypes, public ones were uncommon and contracted or held stable on treatment.

This specimen consisted of PBMCs, obtained at disease progression, from a patient treated with ibrutinib. The sequence was obtained from a human donor with chronic lymphocytic leukemia. This chain connects TRBV19 to TRBJ2-6; TRBD1 agrees at 7 bases. CDR3 in amino acids: CASNDRESGANVLTF. In nucleotides, the CDR3 is TGTGCCAGTAATGACAGGGAGTCTGGGGCCAACGTCCTGACTTTC.